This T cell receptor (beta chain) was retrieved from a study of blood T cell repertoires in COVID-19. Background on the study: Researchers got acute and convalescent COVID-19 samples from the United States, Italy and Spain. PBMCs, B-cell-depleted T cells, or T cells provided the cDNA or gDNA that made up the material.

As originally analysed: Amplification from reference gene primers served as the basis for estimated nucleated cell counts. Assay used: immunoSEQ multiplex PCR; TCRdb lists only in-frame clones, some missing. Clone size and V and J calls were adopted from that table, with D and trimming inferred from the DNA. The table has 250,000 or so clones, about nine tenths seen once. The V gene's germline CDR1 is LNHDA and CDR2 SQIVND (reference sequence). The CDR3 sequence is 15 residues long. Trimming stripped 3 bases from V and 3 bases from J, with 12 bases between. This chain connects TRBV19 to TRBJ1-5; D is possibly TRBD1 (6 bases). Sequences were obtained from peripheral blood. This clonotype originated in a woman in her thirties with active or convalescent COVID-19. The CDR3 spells CASSIPDSLNQPQHF. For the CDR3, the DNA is TGTGCCAGTAGTATCCCGGACAGCCTCAATCAGCCCCAGCATTTT.